The next 16 T cell receptor beta chains were all read from a single sample in a study of technical replicates of blood from a few donors. The protocol was immunoSEQ multiplex PCR, while the TCRdb copy is restricted to in-frame clones and leaves out a portion. The sample includes some 66,000 clones, about 98% of them seen just once. The specimen was T cells isolated from PBMCs. These receptors all come from a human donor in good health.

This chain links TRBV6-4 with TRBJ2-3; 11 bases match TRBD2. The V gene end was trimmed by 3 bases and the J gene end by 4 bases; junction bases not matched to a gene: 3. The CDR3 covers 15 residues. Germline V gene sequence: CDR1 MRHNA, CDR2 SNTAGT. In DNA form, the CDR3 reads TGTGCCAGCAGTGATAGCGGGGGGGCCGCAGATACGCAGTATTTT. It yields the protein CASSDSGGAADTQYF.

V is TRBV30 and J is TRBJ1-4, with 12 bases identical to TRBD1. CDR1 and CDR2 (germline): GTSNPN, SVGIG (reference sequence). V gave up 1 base and J gave up 8 bases; unmatched junction bases: 11. CDR3 size: 17 residues. For the CDR3, the DNA is TGTGCCTGGAGTGCGGCCGGGACAGGGGGCTTTAGGGAAAAACTGTTTTTT. As protein: CAWSAAGTGGFREKLFF.

The genes are TRBV30 and TRBJ1-1; maybe TRBD1 (6 bases). The CDR3 consists of 16 residues. Looked up from germline, CDR1 is GTSNPN and CDR2 is SVGIG (reference sequence). V lost 4 bases, J lost 1 base, and 19 bases lay in between. CDR3 in amino acids: CAWTHPWTAKNTEAFF. The CDR3 bases are TGTGCCTGGACCCACCCATGGACAGCTAAGAACACTGAAGCTTTCTTT.

The count of this clone is one. CDR3 sequence reads: CASSLLGMGAQETQYF. The CDR3 coding sequence is TGCGCCAGCAGCTTGTTGGGGATGGGGGCCCAAGAGACCCAGTACTTC. V and J are TRBV5-1 and TRBJ2-5, with D tentatively TRBD1 (6 bases). Germline V gene data show CDR1 as SGHRS and CDR2 as YFSETQ. The CDR3 consists of 16 residues. Trimming removed 1 base at V and 1 base at J, with 14 bases between.

The rearrangement uses TRBV5-1 and TRBJ2-7, with D tentatively TRBD2 (5 bases). This CDR3 is 14 amino acids long. V was trimmed by 1 base and J by 3 bases, leaving 11 bases between them. Germline V gives CDR1 SGHRS, CDR2 YFSETQ. The CDR3 spells CASSLSFGDYEQYF. DNA for the CDR3: TGCGCCAGCAGCTTGTCGTTCGGGGACTACGAGCAGTACTTC. The whole variable domain, remainder taken from reference TRBV5-1 and TRBJ2-7, is KAGVTQTPRYLIKTRGQQVTLSCSPISGHRSVSWYQQTPGQGLQFLFEYFSETQRNKGNFPGRFSGRQFSNSRSEMNVSTLELGDSALYLCASSLSFGDYEQYFGPGTRLTVT.

This chain connects TRBV5-5 to TRBJ2-7; D remains unclear. The CDR3 is 14 residues long. V lost 0 bases, J lost 1 base, and 8 bases lay in between. Germline V lookup: CDR1 SGHKS, CDR2 YYEKEE (reference sequence). In DNA, the CDR3 is TGTGCCAGCAGCTTGGGTCCTCGTTCCTACGAGCAGTACTTC. It codes for CASSLGPRSYEQYF.

The chain has TRBV2 and TRBJ2-7; tentative D call: TRBD1 (6 bases). V was cut by 4 bases and J by 0 bases, with 10 bases left in between. Germline V CDR1 and CDR2: SNHLY, FYNNEI. The length of the CDR3 is 14 residues. The CDR3: CASSVYRDSYEQYF. CDR3 coding DNA: TGTGCCAGCAGTGTGTACAGGGACTCCTACGAGCAGTACTTC.

In this sample, this clone turned up once. The chain uses TRBV7-2 and TRBJ2-3, with TRBD2 matching over 10 bases. CDR1 SGHTA and CDR2 FQGNSA come from the germline V gene. CDR3 length equals 15 residues. With 2 bases clipped from V and 5 bases from J, the junction kept 4 bases outside the gene matches. CDR3 amino acids: CASSLTASGRDTQYF. The CDR3 region has the DNA TGTGCCAGCAGCTTAACGGCTAGCGGGAGAGATACGCAGTATTTT.

The V and J genes are TRBV13 and TRBJ2-2; possibly TRBD1 for D (6 bases). The germline CDR1 and CDR2 sequences are PRHDT and FYEKMQ (reference sequence). There are 15 residues in the CDR3. Trimming stripped 7 bases from V and 8 bases from J, with 20 bases between. CDR3 bases: TGTGCCAGCACCGATCAGGGGCGGCTTCGAGGGGAGCTGTTTTTT. Protein product: CASTDQGRLRGELFF.

CDR3 protein: CASAVQGMDQPQHF. As DNA, the CDR3 is TGTGCTAGTGCCGTACAGGGGATGGATCAGCCCCAGCATTTT. The V and J genes are TRBV12-5 and TRBJ1-5, with 7 nucleotides matching TRBD1. J lost 5 bases, V lost 7 bases, and 8 bases had no gene match. The CDR3 covers 14 residues. The V gene's germline CDR1 is LGHNT and CDR2 FRNRAP.

The chain carries TRBV7-8 and TRBJ1-1, with a tentative D call TRBD1 (5 bases). CDR1 SGHVS and CDR2 FQNEAQ come from the germline V gene. The CDR3 spans 15 residues. Between the trimmed V and J ends, which lost 1 base and 1 base, there was a span of 10 bases. The CDR3 DNA reads as TGTGCCAGCAGCTTAGTGGGGGGTAGGAACACTGAAGCTTTCTTT. Residues: CASSLVGGRNTEAFF.

The V gene is TRBV10-2, the J gene TRBJ1-2, with a weak D call TRBD1 (6 bases). Germline V gene lookup returns CDR1 WSHSY and CDR2 SAAADI. V gave up 3 bases and J gave up 6 bases, with 14 bases separating them. This CDR3 has 14 residues. This chain's CDR3 is CASSDYVQGNGYTF. The CDR3 DNA reads TGCGCCAGCAGTGATTACGTACAGGGAAATGGCTACACCTTC.

This chain uses TRBV11-3 with TRBJ1-1; possibly TRBD1 for D (6 bases). Trimming left V 5 bases short and J 0 bases short, with 10 bases between. CDR3 length: 14 amino acids. Germline CDR1 is SGHNT and CDR2 is YENEEA. DNA for the CDR3: TGTGCCAGCAGCGCGACAGGTTTGAACACTGAAGCTTTCTTT. Translated, it gives CASSATGLNTEAFF.

V and J are TRBV10-2 and TRBJ2-7; 7 bases match TRBD2. This CDR3 is 12 amino acids long. The V and J ends lost 8 bases and 3 bases, in that order; junction bases with no gene match: 4. Germline V gene sequence: CDR1 WSHSY, CDR2 SAAADI. CDR3 protein: CASRDYRYEQYF. The CDR3 DNA reads TGCGCCAGCCGGGACTATCGCTACGAGCAGTACTTC.

The sample holds one count of this clone. The CDR3 sequence is CASSHLGTEAFF. The DNA of the CDR3 is TGCGCCAGCAGCCACCTCGGGACTGAAGCTTTCTTT. The chain uses TRBV4-1 and TRBJ1-1; D unresolved. Trimming took 3 bases from V and 5 from J, leaving 7 bases between them. Germline CDR1 reads MGHRA; CDR2 reads YSYEKL. This CDR3 is 12 amino acids long.

This clone was picked up one time. The chain has TRBV19 and TRBJ1-1, with a tentative D call TRBD1 (6 bases). The CDR3 is 13 residues long. The germline V gene has CDR1 LNHDA and CDR2 SQIVND (reference sequence). V was cut by 0 bases and J by 8 bases, with 10 bases left in between. The CDR3 reads CASSIEPGGEAFF. CDR3 in DNA: TGTGCCAGTAGTATAGAGCCGGGGGGCGAAGCTTTCTTT.